The 26 T cell receptor beta chains given below trace back to one sample, sequenced in a study of shared clonotypes between healthy human individuals. Assay: immunoSEQ multiplex PCR; the TCRdb copy retains only in-frame clones and omits some. Seen here are some 2,500,000 clones, 80% to 95% observed once, and the top ten hold 0.3% to 0.4%. Source material: naive CD4+ T cells from PBMCs. Subset noted: CD45RA+ positively selected. The source of these receptors is a man in his late teens or twenties in good health. Some clones in this sample may be carry-over from other donors' samples.

This rearrangement joins TRBV4-1 to TRBJ2-7; the match to TRBD2 covers 12 bases. Trimming took 5 bases from V and 3 from J; bases not matched to a gene: 8. The germline V gene has CDR1 MGHRA and CDR2 YSYEKL. The CDR3 extends over 16 amino acids. Here the CDR3 reads CASSSRLAGEVYEQYF. The CDR3, as DNA: TGCGCCAGCAGCTCCCGACTAGCGGGAGAGGTCTACGAGCAGTACTTC.

The genes are TRBV6-1 and TRBJ2-7, with 11 bases matching TRBD1. From germline, CDR1 is MNHNS and CDR2 SASEGT. V trimming: 6 bases; J trimming: 5 bases; junction bases outside the gene matches: 9. The CDR3 has 15 residues. CDR3 in DNA: TGTGCCAGCAGGGGGGGACAGGGGGACCCCCACGAGCAGTACTTC. Translating gives CASRGGQGDPHEQYF.

V and J are TRBV6-5 and TRBJ1-6; perhaps TRBD1 as D (5 bases). V was trimmed by 2 bases and J by 10 bases, leaving 15 bases between them. CDR3 size: 15 residues. In germline, CDR1 is MNHEY, CDR2 SVGAGI. CDR3 in DNA: TGTGCCAGCAGTTACCGGGACCGAAGTGGATCACCCCTCCACTTT. It translates to CASSYRDRSGSPLHF.

Regarding this clone: In the same sample, other DNA sequences code for this CDR3. The gene calls are TRBV5-1 and TRBJ2-1; the D is unclear. V dropped 0 bases and J dropped 1 base, with 8 bases sitting between them. This CDR3 spans 15 amino acids. Germline V lookup: CDR1 SGHRS, CDR2 YFSETQ. The CDR3 nucleotides are TGCGCCAGCAGCTTGGGTGGCGGTTCCTACAATGAGCAGTTCTTC. This encodes CASSLGGGSYNEQFF. The full variable domain, rest sourced from reference TRBV5-1 and TRBJ2-1, is KAGVTQTPRYLIKTRGQQVTLSCSPISGHRSVSWYQQTPGQGLQFLFEYFSETQRNKGNFPGRFSGRQFSNSRSEMNVSTLELGDSALYLCASSLGGGSYNEQFFGPGTRLTVL.

The chain uses TRBV5-1 and TRBJ2-4; tentative D call: TRBD2 (6 bases). Germline-derived CDR1 and CDR2 are SGHRS and YFSETQ. Deletions cut 8 bases from V and 3 bases from J, with 18 bases between. There are 15 residues in the CDR3. The CDR3 here is CASSPRASDKNIQYF. CDR3 bases: TGCGCCAGTTCGCCCCGGGCTAGCGACAAAAACATTCAGTACTTC.

CDR3 bases: TGTGCCAGCAGCCCTCATAGCACAGATACGCAGTATTTT. It specifies CASSPHSTDTQYF. The chain links TRBV28 to TRBJ2-3; D is unresolved. Trimming stripped 6 bases from V and 0 bases from J, with 7 bases between. Per germline, CDR1 MDHEN and CDR2 SYDVKM. This CDR3 has 13 residues.

V and J are TRBV2 and TRBJ1-1; the match to TRBD1 covers 7 bases. Germline CDR1 reads SNHLY; CDR2 reads FYNNEI. The CDR3 covers 17 residues. The V and J ends lost 4 bases and 4 bases, in that order; junction bases with no gene match: 15. CDR3 in amino acids: CASSALTIGTASTEAFF. The CDR3 DNA sequence: TGTGCCAGCAGTGCTCTCACGATAGGGACAGCTTCCACTGAAGCTTTCTTT.

The chain carries TRBV28 and TRBJ2-3; either TRBD1 or TRBD2 may supply D (5 bases each). V lost 5 bases to trimming and J lost 2 bases, with 14 bases between them. The CDR3 consists of 15 residues. From germline, CDR1 is MDHEN and CDR2 SYDVKM. The CDR3 sequence: CASSQRGAYTDTQYF. CDR3 nucleotides: TGTGCCAGCAGTCAGAGGGGCGCTTACACAGATACGCAGTATTTT.

The V and J genes are TRBV10-3 and TRBJ1-2; the D gene is possibly TRBD1 (5 bases). V was clipped by 2 bases and J by 5 bases, with 12 bases between them. The CDR3 has 14 residues. CDR1 is ENHRY, CDR2 SYGVKD, per germline. The CDR3 sequence is CAISESGTLYGYTF. The CDR3 DNA sequence: TGTGCCATCAGTGAGAGCGGGACGCTGTATGGCTACACCTTC.

This clone was counted once. The J gene is TRBJ2-1, the V gene TRBV5-1; D not resolved. This CDR3 comprises 15 residues. V dropped 4 bases and J dropped 5 bases, with 16 bases sitting between them. CDR1 is SGHRS and CDR2 is YFSETQ in the germline V gene. The CDR3 nucleotides are TGCGCCAGCAGCCGTACCACCCCTCAAAACAATGAGCAGTTCTTC. It codes for CASSRTTPQNNEQFF.

This clone was observed once. The rearrangement uses TRBV10-3 and TRBJ2-7, with TRBD2 matching over 11 bases. The CDR3 totals 14 residues. V shed 6 bases, J shed 3 bases, and the junction held 4 bases outside the gene matches. Germline V gene lookup returns CDR1 ENHRY and CDR2 SYGVKD. This CDR3 is CAIRASGRNYEQYF. CDR3 nucleotide sequence: TGTGCCATCAGGGCTAGCGGGAGGAACTACGAGCAGTACTTC.

Regarding this clone: Other nucleotide sequences in the sample specify the same CDR3. The chain carries TRBV5-1 and TRBJ2-3, with TRBD1 matching over 7 bases. The germline V gene encodes CDR1 SGHRS and CDR2 YFSETQ. With V trimmed by 0 bases and J by 3 bases, 1 base remained unmatched. This CDR3 region has 14 residues. The CDR3 protein is CASSLGRGTDTQYF. CDR3 in DNA: TGCGCCAGCAGCTTGGGCAGGGGGACAGATACGCAGTATTTT.

The genes are TRBV7-9 and TRBJ2-7; 7 bases agree with TRBD2. V lost 5 bases and J lost 4; bases outside the gene matches: 11. The CDR3 runs to 15 residues. Germline V CDR1 and CDR2: SEHNR, FQNEAQ (reference sequence). The CDR3 here is CASSIPGTMWYEQYF. The CDR3 DNA is TGTGCCAGCAGCATACCCGGGACTATGTGGTACGAGCAGTACTTC.

In its sample, this clone was seen once. The genes are TRBV28 and TRBJ2-1, with D perhaps matching TRBD1 or TRBD2 (7 bases each). The CDR3 loop spans 15 amino acids. V dropped 4 bases and J dropped 6 bases, with 16 bases sitting between them. Per germline, CDR1 MDHEN and CDR2 SYDVKM. The CDR3 loop reads CASSSSGGGPNEQFF. As DNA, the CDR3 is TGTGCCAGCAGTTCCTCAGGGGGAGGGCCCAATGAGCAGTTCTTC.

With regard to this clone: At one end the junction does not follow the germline gene, possibly because of a read error. The chain uses TRBV7-3 and TRBJ2-5; 16 nucleotides match TRBD2. Germline loops: CDR1 SGHTA, CDR2 FQGTGA. The CDR3 loop spans 17 amino acids. The CDR3 reads CASSSGLAGGRREAQYF. In DNA, the CDR3 is TGTGCCAGCAGCTCGGGACTAGCGGGAGGGAGAAGAGAGGCCCAGTACTTC.

V gene TRBV18 combines with J gene TRBJ2-7; D might be TRBD2 (5 bases). The germline CDR1 and CDR2 sequences are KGHSH and LQKENI. The CDR3 has 19 residues. Trimming shortened V by 3 bases and J by 5 bases, and 29 bases separated the two germline ends. As DNA, the CDR3 is TGTGCCAGCTCACCTTCTATGCAAAAAGCGGTACGGATTGGAGACGAGCAGTACTTC. Its protein product is CASSPSMQKAVRIGDEQYF. Full variable domain (remainder filled in from reference TRBV18 and TRBJ2-7): NAGVMQNPRHLVRRRGQEARLRCSPMKGHSHVYWYRQLPEEGLKFMVYLQKENIIDESGMPKERFSAEFPKEGPSILRIQQVVRGDSAAYFCASSPSMQKAVRIGDEQYFGPGTRLTVT.

The rearrangement uses TRBV10-3 and TRBJ2-1; no clear D. The V and J ends lost 6 bases and 0 bases respectively, with 3 bases between them. CDR1 and CDR2 (germline): ENHRY, SYGVKD. The CDR3 consists of 12 residues. Written as DNA, the CDR3 is TGTGCCATCAGCAGCTCCTACAATGAGCAGTTCTTC. Translating it yields CAISSSYNEQFF.

This clone was seen only once. The gene calls are TRBV28 and TRBJ1-1; 9 nucleotides match TRBD1. CDR1 and CDR2 from the germline V gene are MDHEN and SYDVKM. The CDR3 length is 14 residues. CDR3 sequence (DNA): TGTGCTACCGACTTGGGACAGGGTAACACTGAAGCTTTCTTT. As protein: CATDLGQGNTEAFF.

As regards this clone: Other DNA sequences in this sample translate to the same CDR3. The chain employs TRBV5-1 and TRBJ2-1; D not resolved. Trimming took 2 bases from V and 0 from J, leaving 9 bases between them. The germline V gene has CDR1 SGHRS and CDR2 YFSETQ. The CDR3 is 15 amino acids. CDR3 nucleotides: TGCGCCAGCAGCTTAATCGGAAGCTCCTACAATGAGCAGTTCTTC. This encodes CASSLIGSSYNEQFF.

The J gene is TRBJ2-7, the V gene TRBV5-1, with D possibly being TRBD2 (6 bases). Trimming removed 0 bases from V and 6 bases from J, with 13 bases in between. Per the germline V gene, CDR1 is SGHRS and CDR2 is YFSETQ. CDR3 length: 14 amino acids. CDR3 nucleotide sequence: TGCGCCAGCAGCTTGGGGAGGGAGATGTCCGAGCAGTACTTC. Translating gives CASSLGREMSEQYF.

The genes are TRBV30 and TRBJ1-1; the match to TRBD1 covers 8 bases. Losses at the gene ends were 6 bases for V and 1 base for J; bases not matched to a gene: 4. The V gene's germline CDR1 is GTSNPN and CDR2 SVGIG (reference sequence). The CDR3 consists of 13 residues. CDR3 residues: CACSDRENTEAFF. The DNA for the CDR3 is TGTGCCTGCTCGGACAGGGAGAACACTGAAGCTTTCTTT.

This chain connects TRBV28 to TRBJ2-4; 7 bases are shared with TRBD1. CDR1 MDHEN and CDR2 SYDVKM come from the germline V gene. The CDR3 runs to 14 residues. The trim removed 6 bases at V and 6 bases at J, leaving 8 bases unmatched. The CDR3 DNA sequence: TGTGCCAGCAGGCCGACAGGGTCGCTAAACATTCAGTACTTC. It encodes CASRPTGSLNIQYF.

The V call is TRBV30, the J call TRBJ2-7; D is unclear. V lost 1 base, J lost 2 bases, and 12 bases lay in between. The CDR3 length is 14 residues. CDR1 is GTSNPN, CDR2 SVGIG, per germline (reference sequence). CDR3 region: CAWSGVRSTYEQYF. The CDR3 coding sequence is TGTGCCTGGAGTGGGGTGAGGTCCACCTACGAGCAGTACTTC.

V and J are TRBV15 and TRBJ1-5; D ambiguous. The V end was cut by 1 base, the J end by 7 bases, with 8 bases between. In germline, CDR1 is LNHNV, CDR2 YYDKDF (reference sequence). The CDR3 consists of 13 residues. The CDR3 coding sequence is TGTGCCACCAGCAGAGGGGTTGGGCAGCCCCAGCATTTT. Its translation is CATSRGVGQPQHF. The whole variable domain, filled in from reference TRBV15 and TRBJ1-5, reads DAMVIQNPRYQVTQFGKPVTLSCSQTLNHNVMYWYQQKSSQAPKLLFHYYDKDFNNEADTPDNFQSRRPNTSFCFLDIRSPGLGDTAMYLCATSRGVGQPQHFGDGTRLSIL.

Worth noting for this clone: The same CDR3 is also encoded by other DNA sequences in this sample. V and J are TRBV5-1 and TRBJ1-5; the D gene is possibly TRBD1 (5 bases). This CDR3 has 14 residues. CDR1 and CDR2 (germline): SGHRS, YFSETQ. V dropped 0 bases and J dropped 7 bases, with 11 bases sitting between them. The CDR3 loop is CASSLGGSGQPQHF. CDR3 sequence (DNA): TGCGCCAGCAGCTTGGGGGGGTCGGGACAGCCCCAGCATTTT.

This chain links TRBV9 with TRBJ2-5; 8 bases align to TRBD2. This CDR3 has 16 residues. J lost 1 base, V lost 0 bases, and 5 bases had no gene match. CDR1 and CDR2 (germline): SGDLS, YYNGEE. CDR3 in DNA: TGTGCCAGCAGCGTAGGTCCAGCGGGAGTCCAAGAGACCCAGTACTTC. It yields the protein CASSVGPAGVQETQYF.